The source of this TCR beta chain is a study of T cells in narcolepsy. For the study at large: Enrolled donors included narcolepsy type 1 or type 2 patients and healthy controls.

Comments on this clone: Its antigen remains unidentified.

Whole-study findings and limits: Healthy controls reportedly lacked the autoreactive clonotypes serially found in patients' blood.

This table comes from immunoSEQ multiplex PCR, and its TCRdb copy is limited to in-frame clones, with some not included. Of 20,000 to 25,000 clones listed, 70% to 90% are singletons. This clonotype was obtained from a human donor in good health. Material for sequencing was memory (CD45RA-) CD4+ T cells from blood.

In nucleotides, the CDR3 is TGTGCCACCTCGGCGCGGGAGGGCCTTCGGGAGACCCAGTACTTC. Amino acid sequence: CATSAREGLRETQYF. This rearrangement joins TRBV5-4 to TRBJ2-5; 9 nucleotides line up with TRBD2. The CDR3 is made up of 15 amino acids. V was clipped by 9 bases and J by 5 bases; unmatched bases: 14. CDR1 and CDR2 from the germline V gene are SGHNT and YYREEE (reference sequence).